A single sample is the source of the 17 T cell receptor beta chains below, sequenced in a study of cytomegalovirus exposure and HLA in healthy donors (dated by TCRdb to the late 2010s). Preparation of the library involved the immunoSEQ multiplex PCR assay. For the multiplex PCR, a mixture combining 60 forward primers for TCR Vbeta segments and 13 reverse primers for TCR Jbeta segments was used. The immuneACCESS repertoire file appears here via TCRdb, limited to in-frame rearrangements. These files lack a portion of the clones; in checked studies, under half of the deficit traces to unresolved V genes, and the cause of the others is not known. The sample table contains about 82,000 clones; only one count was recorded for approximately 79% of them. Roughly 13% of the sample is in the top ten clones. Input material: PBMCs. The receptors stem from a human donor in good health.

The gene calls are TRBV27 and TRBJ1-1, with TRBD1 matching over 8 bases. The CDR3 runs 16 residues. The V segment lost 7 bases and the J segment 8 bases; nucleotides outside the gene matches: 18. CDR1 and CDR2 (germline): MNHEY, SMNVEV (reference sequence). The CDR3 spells CASKPYQPGGKDEAFF. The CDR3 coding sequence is TGTGCCAGCAAACCTTACCAACCAGGGGGCAAAGACGAAGCTTTCTTT.

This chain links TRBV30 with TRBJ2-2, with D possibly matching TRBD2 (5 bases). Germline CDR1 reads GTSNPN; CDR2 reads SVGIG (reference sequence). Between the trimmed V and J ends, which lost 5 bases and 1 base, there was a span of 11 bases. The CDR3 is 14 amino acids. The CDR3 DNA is TGTGCCTGGTCCCACGGGATGAACACCGGGGAGCTGTTTTTT. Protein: CAWSHGMNTGELFF. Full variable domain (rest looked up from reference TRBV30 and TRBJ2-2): SQTIHQWPATLVQPVGSPLSLECTVEGTSNPNLYWYRQAAGRGLQLLFYSVGIGQISSEVPQNLSASRPQDRQFILSSKKLLLSDSGFYLCAWSHGMNTGELFFGEGSRLTVL.

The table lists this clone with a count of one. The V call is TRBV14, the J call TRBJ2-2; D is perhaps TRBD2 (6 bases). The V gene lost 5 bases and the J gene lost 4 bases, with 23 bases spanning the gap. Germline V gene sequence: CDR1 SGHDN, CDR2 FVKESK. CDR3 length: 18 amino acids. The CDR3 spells CASSKLLGGGSITGELFF. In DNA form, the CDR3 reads TGTGCCAGCAGCAAACTACTGGGAGGAGGTTCGATCACCGGGGAGCTGTTTTTT.

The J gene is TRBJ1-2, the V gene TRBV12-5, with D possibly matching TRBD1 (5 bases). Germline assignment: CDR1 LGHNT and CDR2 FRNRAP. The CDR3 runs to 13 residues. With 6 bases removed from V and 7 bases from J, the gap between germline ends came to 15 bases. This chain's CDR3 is CASGAGTAGGYTF. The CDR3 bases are TGTGCTAGTGGCGCGGGGACTGCGGGTGGCTACACCTTC.

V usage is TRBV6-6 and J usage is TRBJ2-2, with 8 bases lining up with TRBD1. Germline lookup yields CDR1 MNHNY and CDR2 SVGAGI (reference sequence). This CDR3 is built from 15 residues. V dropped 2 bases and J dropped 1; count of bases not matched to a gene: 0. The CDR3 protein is CASSYGQGNTGELFF. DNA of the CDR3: TGTGCCAGCAGTTACGGACAGGGGAACACCGGGGAGCTGTTTTTT.

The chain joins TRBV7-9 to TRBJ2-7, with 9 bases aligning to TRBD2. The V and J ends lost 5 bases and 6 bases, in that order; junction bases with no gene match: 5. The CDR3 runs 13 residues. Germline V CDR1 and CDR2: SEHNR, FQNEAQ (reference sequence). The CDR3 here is CASSTGLASEQYF. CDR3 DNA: TGTGCCAGCAGCACGGGACTAGCTTCCGAGCAGTACTTC.

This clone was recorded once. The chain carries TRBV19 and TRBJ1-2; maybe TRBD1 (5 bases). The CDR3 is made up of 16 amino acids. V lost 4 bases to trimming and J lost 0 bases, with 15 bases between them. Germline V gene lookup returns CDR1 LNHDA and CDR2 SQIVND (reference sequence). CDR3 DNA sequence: TGTGCCAGTAGTACTCTGGCGGGGCAAACTAACTATGGCTACACCTTC. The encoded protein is CASSTLAGQTNYGYTF.

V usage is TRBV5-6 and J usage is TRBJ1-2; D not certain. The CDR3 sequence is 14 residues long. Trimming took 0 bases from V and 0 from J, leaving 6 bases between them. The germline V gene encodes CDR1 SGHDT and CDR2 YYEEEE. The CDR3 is CASSLGQSNYGYTF. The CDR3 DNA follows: TGTGCCAGCAGCTTGGGGCAGTCTAACTATGGCTACACCTTC.

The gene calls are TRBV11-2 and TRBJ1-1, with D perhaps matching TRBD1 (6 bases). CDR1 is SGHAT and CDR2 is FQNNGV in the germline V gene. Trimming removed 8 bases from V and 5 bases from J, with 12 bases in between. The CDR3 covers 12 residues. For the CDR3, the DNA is TGTGCCAGCGGGAGGGGGAGAACTGAAGCTTTCTTT. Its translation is CASGRGRTEAFF.

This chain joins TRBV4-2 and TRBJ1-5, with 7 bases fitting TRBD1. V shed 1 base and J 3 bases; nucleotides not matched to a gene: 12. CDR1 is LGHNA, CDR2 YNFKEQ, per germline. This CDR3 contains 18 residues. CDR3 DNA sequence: TGTGCCAGCAGCCAAGGCGGGAATGACAGGGACGTCAATCAGCCCCAGCATTTT. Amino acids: CASSQGGNDRDVNQPQHF.

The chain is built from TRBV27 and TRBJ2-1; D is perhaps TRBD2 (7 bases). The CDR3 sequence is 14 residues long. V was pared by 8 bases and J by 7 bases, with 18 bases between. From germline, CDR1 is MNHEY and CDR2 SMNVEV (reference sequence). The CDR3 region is CASLTWGGGNEQFF. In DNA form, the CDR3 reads TGTGCCAGCCTTACTTGGGGGGGCGGAAATGAGCAGTTCTTC.

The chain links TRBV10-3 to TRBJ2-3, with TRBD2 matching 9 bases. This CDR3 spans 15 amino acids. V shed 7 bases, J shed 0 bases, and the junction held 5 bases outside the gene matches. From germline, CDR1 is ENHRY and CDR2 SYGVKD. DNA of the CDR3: TGTGCCATCAAGGAAGCGGGGGGTAGCACAGATACGCAGTATTTT. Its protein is CAIKEAGGSTDTQYF.

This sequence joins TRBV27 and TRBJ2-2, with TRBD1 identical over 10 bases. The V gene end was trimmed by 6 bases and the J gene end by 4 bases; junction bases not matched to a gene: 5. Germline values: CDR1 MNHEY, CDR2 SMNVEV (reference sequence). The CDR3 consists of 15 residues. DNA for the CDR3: TGTGCCAGCAGGCCGGGACAGGGGAGCACCGGGGAGCTGTTTTTT. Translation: CASRPGQGSTGELFF.

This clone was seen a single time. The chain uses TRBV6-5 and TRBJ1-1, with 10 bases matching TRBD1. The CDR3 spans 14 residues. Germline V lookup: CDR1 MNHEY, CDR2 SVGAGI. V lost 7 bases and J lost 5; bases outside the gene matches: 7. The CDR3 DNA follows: TGTGCCAGCAATCCGGGACAGGGGTGGACTGAAGCTTTCTTT. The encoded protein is CASNPGQGWTEAFF.

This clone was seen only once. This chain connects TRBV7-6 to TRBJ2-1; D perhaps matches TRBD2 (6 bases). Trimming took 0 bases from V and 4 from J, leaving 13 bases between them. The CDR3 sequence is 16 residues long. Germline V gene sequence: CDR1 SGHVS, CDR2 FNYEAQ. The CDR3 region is CASSLAPGGEYNEQFF. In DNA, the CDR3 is TGTGCCAGCAGCTTAGCCCCCGGGGGAGAATACAATGAGCAGTTCTTC.

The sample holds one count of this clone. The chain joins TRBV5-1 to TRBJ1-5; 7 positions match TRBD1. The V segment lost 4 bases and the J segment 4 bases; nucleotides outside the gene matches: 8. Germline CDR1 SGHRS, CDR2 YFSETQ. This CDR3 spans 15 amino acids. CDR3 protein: CASSPGQSFNQPQHF. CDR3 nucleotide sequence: TGCGCCAGCAGCCCGGGACAGAGCTTTAATCAGCCCCAGCATTTT.

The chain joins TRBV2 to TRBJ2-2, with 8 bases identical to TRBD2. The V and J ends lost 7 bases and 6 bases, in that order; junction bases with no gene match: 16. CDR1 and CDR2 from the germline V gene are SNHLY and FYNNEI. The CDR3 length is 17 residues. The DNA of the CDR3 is TGTGCCAGCATCCTTGGACTAGCCGGCGGGTTCTCCGGGGAGCTGTTTTTT. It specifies CASILGLAGGFSGELFF. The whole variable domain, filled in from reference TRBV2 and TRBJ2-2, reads EPEVTQTPSHQVTQMGQEVILRCVPISNHLYFYWYRQILGQKVEFLVSFYNNEISEKSEIFDDQFSVERPDGSNFTLKIRSTKLEDSAMYFCASILGLAGGFSGELFFGEGSRLTVL.